The clone carrying this TCR beta chain turned up a few times. Its antigen is still unknown. This entry comes from a study of identical twins. Findings of the study overall: Out-of-frame beta sequences exhibited a weaker degree of excess twin sharing. A cross-sectional statistical analysis, not follow-up of the same donors, supported the conclusions.

Trimming removed 3 bases at V and 7 bases at J, with 10 bases between. The germline V gene encodes CDR1 KGHSH and CDR2 LQKENI. The CDR3 consists of 13 residues. One entry per CDR3 protein results from TCRdb running MiXCR on the 5' RACE reads. The data contain over 600,000 distinct CDR3 sequences, approximately 21% of them singletons. These data were likewise used in another study, on T cells expressing NK-cell markers. This second report adds: The authors restricted sorting to alpha-beta TCR T cells with an anti-gamma-delta TCR antibody in several experiments.

The sample consisted of PBMCs. The chain combines TRBV18 with TRBJ2-1; D remains ambiguous. This clonotype was sampled from a woman aged 18-35 years in good health. This CDR3 is CASSPGLTNEQFF. CDR3 in DNA: TGTGCCAGCTCACCCGGCCTGACTAATGAGCAGTTCTTC.